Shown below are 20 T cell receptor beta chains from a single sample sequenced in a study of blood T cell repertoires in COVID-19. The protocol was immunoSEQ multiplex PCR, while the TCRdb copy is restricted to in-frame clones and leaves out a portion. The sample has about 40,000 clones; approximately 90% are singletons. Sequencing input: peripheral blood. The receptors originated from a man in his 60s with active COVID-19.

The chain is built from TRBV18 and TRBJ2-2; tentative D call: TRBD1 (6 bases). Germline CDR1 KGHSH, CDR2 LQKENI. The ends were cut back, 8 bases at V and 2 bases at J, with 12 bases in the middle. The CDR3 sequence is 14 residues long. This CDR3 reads CASPRDKNTGELFF. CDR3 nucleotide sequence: TGTGCCAGCCCCCGGGACAAAAACACCGGGGAGCTGTTTTTT.

The CDR3: CASSIGPGPGETQYF. The CDR3 bases are TGTGCCAGTAGTATCGGGCCAGGGCCGGGAGAGACCCAGTACTTC. The gene calls are TRBV19 and TRBJ2-5, with D possibly TRBD1 on 5 matching bases. The CDR3 has 15 residues. Germline CDR1 reads LNHDA; CDR2 reads SQIVND (reference sequence). The V end was cut by 3 bases, the J end by 4 bases, with 15 bases between.

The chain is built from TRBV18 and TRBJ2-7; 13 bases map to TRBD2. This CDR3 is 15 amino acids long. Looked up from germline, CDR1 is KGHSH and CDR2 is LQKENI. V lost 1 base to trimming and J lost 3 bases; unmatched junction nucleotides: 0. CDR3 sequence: CASSPRLAGGYEQYF. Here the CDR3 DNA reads TGTGCCAGCTCACCACGACTAGCGGGAGGCTACGAGCAGTACTTC.

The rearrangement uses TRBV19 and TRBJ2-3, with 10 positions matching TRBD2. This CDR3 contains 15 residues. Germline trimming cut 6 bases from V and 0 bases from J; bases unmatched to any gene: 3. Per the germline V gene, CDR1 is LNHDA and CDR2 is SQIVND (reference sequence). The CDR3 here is CASSETSGSTDTQYF. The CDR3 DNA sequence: TGTGCCAGTAGCGAGACTAGCGGGAGCACAGATACGCAGTATTTT. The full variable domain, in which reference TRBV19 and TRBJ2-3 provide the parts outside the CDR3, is DGGITQSPKYLFRKEGQNVTLSCEQNLNHDAMYWYRQDPGQGLRLIYYSQIVNDFQKGDIAEGYSVSREKKESFPLTVTSAQKNPTAFYLCASSETSGSTDTQYFGPGTRLTVL.

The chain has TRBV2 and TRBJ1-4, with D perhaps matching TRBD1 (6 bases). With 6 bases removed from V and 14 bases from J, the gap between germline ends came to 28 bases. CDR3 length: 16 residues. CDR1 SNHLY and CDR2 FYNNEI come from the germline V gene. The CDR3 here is CASSDRTNRLRGGLFF. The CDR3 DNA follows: TGTGCCAGCAGCGACAGGACCAACCGATTGAGGGGGGGGCTGTTTTTT. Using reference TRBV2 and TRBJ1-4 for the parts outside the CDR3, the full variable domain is EPEVTQTPSHQVTQMGQEVILRCVPISNHLYFYWYRQILGQKVEFLVSFYNNEISEKSEIFDDQFSVERPDGSNFTLKIRSTKLEDSAMYFCASSDRTNRLRGGLFFGSGTQLSVL.

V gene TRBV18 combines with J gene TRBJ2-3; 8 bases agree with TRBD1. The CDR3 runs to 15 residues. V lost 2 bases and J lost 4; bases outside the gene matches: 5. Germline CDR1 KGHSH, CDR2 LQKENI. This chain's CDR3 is CASSPTGGRADTQYF. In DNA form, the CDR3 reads TGTGCCAGCTCACCAACAGGGGGGCGAGCAGATACGCAGTATTTT.

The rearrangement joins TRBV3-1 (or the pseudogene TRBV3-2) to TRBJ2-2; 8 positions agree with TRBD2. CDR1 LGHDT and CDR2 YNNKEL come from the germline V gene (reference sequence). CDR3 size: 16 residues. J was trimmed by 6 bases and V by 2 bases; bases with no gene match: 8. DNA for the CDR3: TGTGCCAGCAGCCAATTGGGGACTAGGGGGTCCGGGGAGCTGTTTTTT. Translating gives CASSQLGTRGSGELFF.

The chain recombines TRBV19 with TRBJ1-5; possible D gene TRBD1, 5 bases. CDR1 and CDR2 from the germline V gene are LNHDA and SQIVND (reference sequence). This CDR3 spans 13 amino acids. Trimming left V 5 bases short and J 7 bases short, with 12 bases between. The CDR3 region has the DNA TGTGCCAGTAGTCCCGGAGGGGAACAGCCCCAGCATTTT. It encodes CASSPGGEQPQHF.

Written as DNA, the CDR3 is TGCGCCAGCAGCTCCTTCCGAGGGAAGGAGCAGTTCTTC. Translating gives CASSSFRGKEQFF. The chain joins TRBV5-1 to TRBJ2-1; D may be TRBD2 (5 bases). CDR3 size: 13 residues. Germline V gene sequence: CDR1 SGHRS, CDR2 YFSETQ. The V gene lost 3 bases and the J gene lost 10 bases, with 14 bases spanning the gap.

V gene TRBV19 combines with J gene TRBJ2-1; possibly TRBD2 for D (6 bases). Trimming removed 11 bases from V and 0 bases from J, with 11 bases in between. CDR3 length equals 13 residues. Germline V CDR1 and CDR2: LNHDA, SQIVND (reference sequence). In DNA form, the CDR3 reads TGTGCCTCGGGGGTGAGCTCCTACAATGAGCAGTTCTTC. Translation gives CASGVSSYNEQFF.

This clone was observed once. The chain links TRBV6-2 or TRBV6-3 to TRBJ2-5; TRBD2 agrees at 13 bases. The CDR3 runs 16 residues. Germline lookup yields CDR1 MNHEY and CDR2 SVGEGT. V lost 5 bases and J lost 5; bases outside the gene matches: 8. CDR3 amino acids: CASSIGLAGEWETQYF. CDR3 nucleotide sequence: TGTGCCAGCAGTATAGGACTAGCGGGAGAGTGGGAGACCCAGTACTTC.

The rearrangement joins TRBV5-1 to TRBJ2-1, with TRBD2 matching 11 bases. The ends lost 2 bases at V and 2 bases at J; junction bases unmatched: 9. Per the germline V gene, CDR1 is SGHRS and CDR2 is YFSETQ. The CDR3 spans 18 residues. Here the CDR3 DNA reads TGCGCCAGCAGCTTCGTAACTAGCGGGAGTAACCCCTACAATGAGCAGTTCTTC. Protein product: CASSFVTSGSNPYNEQFF.

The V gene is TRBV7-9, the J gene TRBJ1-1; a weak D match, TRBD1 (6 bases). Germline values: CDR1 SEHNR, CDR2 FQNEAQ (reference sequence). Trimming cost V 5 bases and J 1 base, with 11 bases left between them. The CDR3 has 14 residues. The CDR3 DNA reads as TGTGCCAGCAGCCGCAGACAGGCGAACACTGAAGCTTTCTTT. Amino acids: CASSRRQANTEAFF.

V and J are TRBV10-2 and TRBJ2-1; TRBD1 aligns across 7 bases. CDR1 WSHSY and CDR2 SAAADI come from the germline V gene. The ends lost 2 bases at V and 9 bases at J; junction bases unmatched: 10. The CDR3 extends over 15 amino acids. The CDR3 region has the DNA TGCGCCAGCAGTGAGGCGACAGGGCGCAAGGGTGAGCAGTTCTTC. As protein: CASSEATGRKGEQFF.

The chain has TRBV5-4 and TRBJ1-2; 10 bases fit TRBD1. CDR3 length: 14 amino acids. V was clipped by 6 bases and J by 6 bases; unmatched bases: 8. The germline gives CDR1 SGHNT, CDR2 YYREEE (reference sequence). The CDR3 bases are TGTGCCAGCACCGGACAGGGGGTCTCGGATGGCTACACCTTC. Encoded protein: CASTGQGVSDGYTF.

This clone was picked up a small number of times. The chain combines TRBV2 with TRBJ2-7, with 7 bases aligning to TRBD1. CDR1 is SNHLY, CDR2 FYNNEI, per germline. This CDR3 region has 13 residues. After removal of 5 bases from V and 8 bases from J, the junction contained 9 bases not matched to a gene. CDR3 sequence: CASSRTGDRKQYF. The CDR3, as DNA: TGTGCCAGCAGTCGGACAGGTGATCGGAAGCAGTACTTC. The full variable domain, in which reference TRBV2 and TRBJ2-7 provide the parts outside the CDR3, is EPEVTQTPSHQVTQMGQEVILRCVPISNHLYFYWYRQILGQKVEFLVSFYNNEISEKSEIFDDQFSVERPDGSNFTLKIRSTKLEDSAMYFCASSRTGDRKQYFGPGTRLTVT.

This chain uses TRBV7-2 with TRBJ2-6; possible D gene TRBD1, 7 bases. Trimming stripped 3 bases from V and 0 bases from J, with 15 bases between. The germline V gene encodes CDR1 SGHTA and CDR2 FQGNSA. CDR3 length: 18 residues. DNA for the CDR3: TGTGCCAGCAGCTTGCGGGACAGAGGACTCTCTGGGGCCAACGTCCTGACTTTC. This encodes CASSLRDRGLSGANVLTF.

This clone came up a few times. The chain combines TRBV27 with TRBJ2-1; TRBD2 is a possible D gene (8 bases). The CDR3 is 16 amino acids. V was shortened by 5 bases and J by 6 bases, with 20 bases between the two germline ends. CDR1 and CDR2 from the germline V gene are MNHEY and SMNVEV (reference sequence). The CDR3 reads CASSPGTRGDSNEQFF. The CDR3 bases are TGTGCCAGCAGTCCCGGGACTAGGGGGGACAGCAATGAGCAGTTCTTC.

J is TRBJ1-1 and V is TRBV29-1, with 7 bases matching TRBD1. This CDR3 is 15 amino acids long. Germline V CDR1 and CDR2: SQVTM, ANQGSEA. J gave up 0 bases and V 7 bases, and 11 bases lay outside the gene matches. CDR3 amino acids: CSAVGQVYLNTEAFF. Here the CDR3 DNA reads TGCAGCGCTGTAGGACAGGTGTATTTGAACACTGAAGCTTTCTTT.

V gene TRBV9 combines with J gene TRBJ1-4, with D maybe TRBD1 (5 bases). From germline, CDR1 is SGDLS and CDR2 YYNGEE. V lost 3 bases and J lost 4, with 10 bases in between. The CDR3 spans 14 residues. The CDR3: CASSGGTVNEKLFF. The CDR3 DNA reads TGTGCCAGCAGCGGCGGGACGGTTAATGAAAAACTGTTTTTT.